This T cell receptor (beta chain) was sequenced for a study of blood T cell repertoires in COVID-19 (dated by TCRdb to about 2020). Context from the whole study: The collaborator samples originated in the United States, Italy and Spain and spanned the acute and convalescent phases of COVID-19. The prospective study material was composed of cDNA or gDNA derived from T cells, B-cell-depleted T cells, or PBMCs. The dataset comprised deeply sampled blood TCRbeta repertoires from subjects exposed to, actively infected with, or recovered from COVID-19. The repertoires were made available in a free public database intended to serve as a resource for research on the immune response to SARS-CoV-2. Samples were obtained from the ongoing ImmuneRACE study (first 160 participants) and from some 1,300 subjects provided by 6 global collaborators. Sample metadata almost always included a de-identified subject ID, COVID-19 status, age in years and sex. Where available, HLA class I and class II types were taken from metadata supplied by the sample provider and were not determined by assay-based typing.

CDR1 and CDR2 are read off the germline V gene as MGHRA and YSYEKL. V was cut back by 4 bases and J by 4 bases, leaving a gap of 16 bases between them. Counted from cysteine to phenylalanine, this CDR3 has 15 amino acids. Kept here is only the CDR3 DNA, which spans 45 bases and is read in frame from base 1. The immunoSEQ Assay, a bias-controlled multiplex PCR, was used to amplify TCRbeta CDR3 regions from genomic DNA. Per the source publication's procedure: The number of nucleated cells in each sample was estimated by amplification of reference gene primers within the assay. Sequence reads were collapsed and filtered to measure the absolute abundance of every unique TCRbeta CDR3 rearrangement. For each sample, productive Simpson clonality was calculated by taking the square root of Simpson's diversity index across productive rearrangements. TCRdb re-hosts the immuneACCESS table, in-frame sequences only. Its copies lack some clones; in the studies checked, an unresolved V gene accounts for under half of them, and the cause for the rest is not known. That table furnishes V, J and clone size, whereas the DNA furnished D and trimming. Counted in this sample were 90,000 to 110,000 clones; about 76% of them appeared once. 30% to 45% of the sample lies in the top ten.

Only one count was recorded for this clone. Its antigen is still unknown. No base qualities exist here, and no much larger clone lies one base off it. Whole blood was collected in K2EDTA tubes by collaborating institutions according to the institutions' own protocols. For TCRbeta analysis, collaborators shipped samples as frozen whole blood, isolated PBMCs, or DNA extracted from either of those sample types. What the authors observed across the whole study: The amount of clinical and demographic metadata varied by source and participant and was provided uncurated.

The chain joins TRBV4-1 to TRBJ1-2; TRBD1 could be the D gene, as 5 bases match. The material sequenced was peripheral blood. The TCR was taken from a man older than 75 with acute or convalescent COVID-19. Read as DNA, the sequence is TGCGCCAGCAGCCTCTACCCGGGGGTGGGCTATGGCTACACCTTC. It translates to CASSLYPGVGYGYTF.